Following are 23 T cell receptor beta chains from one sample sequenced in a study of PD-1 blockade in classical Hodgkin lymphoma. Indicated time point: newly diagnosed, previously untreated cHL patient sample. Researchers used magnetic negative selection to pull out pure CD4+ T cells from thawed PBMCs. This table comes from immunoSEQ multiplex PCR, and its TCRdb copy is limited to in-frame clones, with some not included. Of 25,000 to 35,000 clones in the sample, 88% are singletons; the top ten hold 1% to 1.5%. The sequencing input was CD4+ T cells from blood. The receptors derive from a human donor with classical Hodgkin lymphoma.

The rearrangement joins TRBV2 to TRBJ2-6; TRBD1 agrees at 8 bases. V shed 4 bases, J shed 4 bases, and the junction held 9 bases outside the gene matches. This CDR3 contains 17 residues. The germline V gene has CDR1 SNHLY and CDR2 FYNNEI. The CDR3 loop is CASSAAGGESGANVLTF. CDR3 bases: TGTGCCAGCAGTGCAGCAGGGGGCGAATCCGGGGCCAACGTCCTGACTTTC.

V usage is TRBV9 and J usage is TRBJ1-2, with D unresolved. This CDR3 spans 15 amino acids. Trimming removed 0 bases at V and 3 bases at J, with 12 bases between. Germline CDR1 SGDLS, CDR2 YYNGEE. The CDR3 DNA follows: TGTGCCAGCAGCGTAGGGGTAGGCCTCGACTATGGCTACACCTTC. Protein sequence: CASSVGVGLDYGYTF.

The chain couples TRBV9 to TRBJ2-3, with TRBD2 identical over 7 bases. This CDR3 comprises 17 residues. Germline values: CDR1 SGDLS, CDR2 YYNGEE. Germline trimming cut 4 bases from V and 1 base from J; bases unmatched to any gene: 12. The CDR3 is CASSPTVASGGTDTQYF. The CDR3 DNA is TGTGCCAGCAGCCCGACGGTGGCTAGCGGAGGCACAGATACGCAGTATTTT.

The table lists this clone with a few counts. V is TRBV27 and J is TRBJ1-2, with D tentatively TRBD1 (5 bases). Germline CDR1 reads MNHEY; CDR2 reads SMNVEV (reference sequence). The CDR3 has 14 amino acids. The ends were cut back, 5 bases at V and 0 bases at J, with 10 bases in the middle. The CDR3 is CASSLQGSNYGYTF. CDR3 bases: TGTGCCAGCAGTCTGCAGGGATCTAACTATGGCTACACCTTC.

V gene TRBV7-2 combines with J gene TRBJ1-1; D is unresolved. CDR1 and CDR2 (germline): SGHTA, FQGNSA. The CDR3 is 14 residues long. The V end lost 1 base, the J end lost 1 base, and 7 bases lay between the germline ends. CDR3 sequence reads: CASSLGATNTEAFF. In DNA form, the CDR3 reads TGTGCCAGCAGCTTAGGGGCCACGAACACTGAAGCTTTCTTT.

The rearrangement uses TRBV2 and TRBJ1-5; D gene unclear. The length of the CDR3 is 13 residues. Germline CDR1 SNHLY, CDR2 FYNNEI. V was pared by 7 bases and J by 0 bases, with 7 bases between. The CDR3 DNA reads TGTGCCAGCAAACGAGATAGCAATCAGCCCCAGCATTTT. Amino acid sequence: CASKRDSNQPQHF.

The CDR3 bases are TGTGCCAGCAGCTACGGGGTCGGGGAGCTGTTTTTT. Amino acid sequence: CASSYGVGELFF. The rearrangement uses TRBV5-4 and TRBJ2-2; weak D call: TRBD2 (5 bases). CDR3 size: 12 residues. Germline CDR1 reads SGHNT; CDR2 reads YYREEE (reference sequence). Trimming shortened V by 3 bases and J by 7 bases, and 7 bases separated the two germline ends.

In this sample, this clone turned up once. The chain is built from TRBV9 and TRBJ2-2, with 11 bases identical to TRBD2. CDR3 length equals 16 residues. Germline assignment: CDR1 SGDLS and CDR2 YYNGEE. V shed 0 bases, J shed 5 bases, and the junction held 3 bases outside the gene matches. The CDR3, as DNA: TGTGCCAGCAGCGTAGGACTAGCGGGAAGGACCGGGGAGCTGTTTTTT. Its protein product is CASSVGLAGRTGELFF.

V usage is TRBV29-1 and J usage is TRBJ1-1, with no clear D. Germline V CDR1 and CDR2: SQVTM, ANQGSEA. V was shortened by 6 bases and J by 0 bases, with 14 bases between the two germline ends. The CDR3 consists of 14 residues. Written as DNA, the CDR3 is TGCAGCGTGGAAAAGCGGATCATGAACACTGAAGCTTTCTTT. It codes for CSVEKRIMNTEAFF.

The chain employs TRBV19 and TRBJ2-5; 7 bases align to TRBD2. Losses at the gene ends were 4 bases for V and 6 bases for J; bases not matched to a gene: 8. CDR1 and CDR2 (germline): LNHDA, SQIVND (reference sequence). The CDR3 is 14 residues long. The CDR3 reads CASSKGGSFKTQYF. The CDR3 DNA follows: TGTGCCAGTAGTAAGGGCGGGAGCTTCAAGACCCAGTACTTC.

The chain recombines TRBV5-1 with TRBJ2-5, with no clear D. V was clipped by 0 bases and J by 2 bases, with 11 bases between them. Germline V gene sequence: CDR1 SGHRS, CDR2 YFSETQ. This CDR3 comprises 15 residues. The chain's CDR3 is CASSLEPGLQETQYF. The CDR3 DNA is TGCGCCAGCAGCTTGGAACCGGGTCTACAAGAGACCCAGTACTTC.

The chain joins TRBV6-1 to TRBJ2-7; D call uncertain. Germline CDR1 is MNHNS and CDR2 is SASEGT. V lost 5 bases and J lost 5, with 16 bases in between. The CDR3 loop spans 14 amino acids. The CDR3 loop reads CASSPHPYADEQYV. CDR3 sequence (DNA): TGTGCCAGCAGTCCCCATCCTTACGCGGACGAGCAGTACGTC.

The chain combines TRBV19 with TRBJ2-1, with 10 bases matching TRBD2. The CDR3 extends over 17 amino acids. Germline loops: CDR1 LNHDA, CDR2 SQIVND (reference sequence). V trimming: 1 base; J trimming: 8 bases; junction bases outside the gene matches: 11. Written as DNA, the CDR3 is TGTGCCAGTAGTATAGTTCCTAGCGGGAGCCCCAGGGATGAGCAGTTCTTC. Translation: CASSIVPSGSPRDEQFF.

This sequence joins TRBV2 and TRBJ1-5; TRBD1 might be the D (5 bases). The V gene's germline CDR1 is SNHLY and CDR2 FYNNEI. The V and J ends lost 6 bases and 2 bases respectively, with 20 bases between them. The CDR3 is 17 residues long. As DNA, the CDR3 is TGTGCCAGCAGGAAGCAGGGAGCCTCGGGGGGCAATCAGCCCCAGCATTTT. Translation gives CASRKQGASGGNQPQHF.

The chain uses TRBV2 and TRBJ1-5; D possibly corresponds to TRBD1 (5 bases). V dropped 7 bases and J dropped 0 bases, with 10 bases sitting between them. Germline lookup yields CDR1 SNHLY and CDR2 FYNNEI. This CDR3 is 14 amino acids long. This chain's CDR3 is CASNDRDSNQPQHF. The CDR3 region has the DNA TGTGCCAGCAACGACAGAGATAGCAATCAGCCCCAGCATTTT.

The CDR3 DNA is TGTGCCAGCAGCCCAATGGGACAGGGGAGAAGTAATCAGCCCCAGCATTTT. Protein: CASSPMGQGRSNQPQHF. The chain couples TRBV28 to TRBJ1-5; 10 bases agree with TRBD1. Per the germline V gene, CDR1 is MDHEN and CDR2 is SYDVKM. The V segment lost 6 bases and the J segment 4 bases; nucleotides outside the gene matches: 12. The CDR3 contains 17 residues.

V and J are TRBV7-9 and TRBJ2-3; 11 bases agree with TRBD2. CDR1 SEHNR and CDR2 FQNEAQ come from the germline V gene (reference sequence). After removal of 1 base from V and 1 base from J, the junction contained 1 base not matched to a gene. This CDR3 has 16 amino acids. The CDR3 reads CASSLEGLAGTDTQYF. The DNA of the CDR3 is TGTGCCAGCAGCTTAGAGGGACTAGCGGGCACAGATACGCAGTATTTT.

The V and J genes are TRBV27 and TRBJ2-2; TRBD2 matches 11 bases. The V gene's germline CDR1 is MNHEY and CDR2 SMNVEV (reference sequence). This CDR3 is built from 14 residues. Losses at the gene ends were 4 bases for V and 8 bases for J; bases not matched to a gene: 3. The CDR3 DNA reads as TGTGCCAGCAGTTCGGGACTAGCGGTTGGGGAGCTGTTTTTT. Translating gives CASSSGLAVGELFF.

The CDR3 here is CASSPGTGPYEQYV. In nucleotides, the CDR3 is TGTGCCAGCAGTCCCGGGACAGGGCCCTACGAGCAGTACGTC. The rearrangement uses TRBV6-5 and TRBJ2-7, with 9 bases that match TRBD1. The J segment lost 2 bases and the V segment lost 5 bases, leaving 4 bases of the junction unmatched. CDR3 length equals 14 residues. Germline V gene lookup returns CDR1 MNHEY and CDR2 SVGAGI.

J is TRBJ1-1 and V is TRBV9; D remains unclear. This CDR3 comprises 14 residues. Per the germline V gene, CDR1 is SGDLS and CDR2 is YYNGEE. The V and J ends lost 2 bases and 4 bases respectively, with 12 bases between them. CDR3 nucleotides: TGTGCCAGCAGCGTGTCTAGAGTATTCACTGAAGCTTTCTTT. It yields the protein CASSVSRVFTEAFF. The full variable domain, its missing parts supplied by reference TRBV9 and TRBJ1-1, is DSGVTQTPKHLITATGQRVTLRCSPRSGDLSVYWYQQSLDQGLQFLIQYYNGEERAKGNILERFSAQQFPDLHSELNLSSLELGDSALYFCASSVSRVFTEAFFGQGTRLTVV.

The chain joins TRBV10-3 to TRBJ2-3; 8 bases are shared with TRBD1. CDR3 length equals 14 residues. Losses at the gene ends were 6 bases for V and 3 bases for J; bases not matched to a gene: 5. The germline CDR1 and CDR2 sequences are ENHRY and SYGVKD. The CDR3 DNA reads as TGTGCCATCAGCTCCAGGGGGCGGACAGATACGCAGTATTTT. Protein product: CAISSRGRTDTQYF.

This clone was observed a single time. The chain recombines TRBV5-1 with TRBJ2-5; D call uncertain. The CDR3 contains 11 residues. Trimming pared 4 bases from V and 3 bases from J, leaving 4 bases between. Germline values: CDR1 SGHRS, CDR2 YFSETQ. DNA for the CDR3: TGCGCCAGCAGCAAGGAAGAGACCCAGTACTTC. Translating gives CASSKEETQYF.

This chain links TRBV5-1 with TRBJ1-1; 7 nucleotides line up with TRBD1. V gave up 4 bases and J gave up 0 bases; unmatched junction bases: 6. The CDR3 length is 15 residues. Germline V lookup: CDR1 SGHRS, CDR2 YFSETQ. This chain's CDR3 is CASSPDRLMNTEAFF. The CDR3 DNA sequence: TGCGCCAGCAGCCCGGACAGGCTCATGAACACTGAAGCTTTCTTT.